This TCR beta chain emerged from a study of shared clonotypes between healthy human individuals. It was CD45RO-negative cells, positively selected for CCR7, that made up naive CD8 cells, with terminally differentiated effector memory CD45RA+ cells excluded. TCRdb keeps only in-frame clones here, not all; method: immunoSEQ multiplex PCR. This sample has roughly 2.1 million clones, with just over 90% found just once. Regarding this clone: As yet, its antigen is unknown.

The CDR3 has 16 amino acids. The V gene end was trimmed by 1 base and the J gene end by 4 bases; junction bases not matched to a gene: 6. Germline CDR1 SEHNR, CDR2 FQNEAQ (reference sequence). Study-wide points: Across subsets, estimated richness was generally greater for naive than for memory populations. It was observed that roughly 5.5% of naive CD4 clonotypes were shared across several donors.

V and J are TRBV7-9 and TRBJ2-3; TRBD2 aligns across 9 bases. The sequence derives from a man between 18 and 35 years old in good health. Some clones in this sample may be carry-over from other donors' samples. Sequenced: naive CD8+ T cells from PBMCs. CDR3 in DNA: TGTGCCAGCAGCTTAGAGGTAGCGGGAGTGTCAGATACGCAGTATTTT. Encoded protein: CASSLEVAGVSDTQYF.